This TCR beta chain is drawn from a study of monozygotic twins with inflammatory bowel disease. To note about this clonotype: What it binds is unknown.

Germline assignment: CDR1 LNHDA and CDR2 SQIVND (reference sequence). The CDR3 length is 15 residues. Eight separate reactions per sample served to make cDNA. Template-switch reactions added UMIs with a 6-nucleotide sample barcode. One entry per CDR3 protein, without DNA, is what TCRdb gives after re-calling the 5' RACE reads. The clone table shows about 160,000 distinct CDR3 sequences, with the ten largest holding roughly 2.3%. Study observations and caveats: Immunosuppressive treatments were not uniform, and this may have added variability to patient repertoires. Data gave no support to a single strong signal or clonotype associated with IBD.

The clonotype was recovered from a human donor with ulcerative colitis or Crohn's disease, or a healthy co-twin of an affected twin (not recorded which). The V and J genes are TRBV19 and TRBJ1-1; TCRdb's D call of TRBD1 is untestable without DNA. The material sequenced was blood. The CDR3 loop is CASNPGGTARTEAFF. The whole variable domain, filled in from reference TRBV19 and TRBJ1-1, reads DGGITQSPKYLFRKEGQNVTLSCEQNLNHDAMYWYRQDPGQGLRLIYYSQIVNDFQKGDIAEGYSVSREKKESFPLTVTSAQKNPTAFYLCASNPGGTARTEAFFGQGTRLTVV.